Listed below are T cell receptor beta chains from one sample, sequenced in a study of blood T cells in healthy people across ages. TCRdb passed the 5' RACE reads through MiXCR, listing each CDR3 protein once. The repertoire holds about 670,000 distinct CDR3 sequences, with 40% to 45% as singletons. Material: blood. These TCRs come from a man older than 75 in good health. The CDR3 runs from the conserved cysteine through the conserved F or W. The order of the fields is CDR3 DNA, CDR3 protein, D gene, V gene, CDR3 length, clone size, J gene. D genes are given only for firm matches. A row's size may be missing; if present it is once, few, many or a size class.

TGTGCCAGCAGTAAAGTTCACGGGACAGGGGGCACTGAGCAGTTCTTC | CASSKVHGTGGTEQFF | TRBD1 | TRBV6-4 | 16 | NA | TRBJ2-1
TGCGCCAGCAGCCAAGGAGTGGGTGGGCTAGCGGGACCTACAGATACGCAGTATTTT | CASSQGVGGLAGPTDTQYF | TRBD2 | TRBV4-3 | 19 | few | TRBJ2-3
TGTGCCAGCAGCGAACGCCCGGGCGGTAGCAATCAGCCCCAGCATTTT | CASSERPGGSNQPQHF | NA | TRBV7-2 | 16 | NA | TRBJ1-5
TGTGCCAGCAGCAGAGGACAGATCCAAGAGACCCAGTTCTTC | CASSRGQIQETQFF | NA | TRBV11-3 | 14 | NA | TRBJ2-1
TGTGCCAGCGGCCAGGGGGACGAGATTCAGCCCCAGCATTTT | CASGQGDEIQPQHF | TRBD1 | TRBV28 | 14 | NA | TRBJ1-5
TGCAGCGTTGAAGAACTAGCGGGGGGCGCAAAGTATTTT | CSVEELAGGAKYF | TRBD2 | TRBV29-1 | 13 | NA | TRBJ2-3
TGTGCCGCCGTAACCGGGACAGGGATGTCCCAAGAGACCCAGTACTTC | CAAVTGTGMSQETQYF | TRBD1 | TRBV6-2/TRBV6-3 | 16 | NA | TRBJ2-5
TGTGCCAGCAGTTGGGTAGCGGGGGCCTACGAGCAGTACTTC | CASSWVAGAYEQYF | TRBD2 | TRBV6-2/TRBV6-3 | 14 | few | TRBJ2-7
TGTGCCATCAGTGAGGAGGGACAGGCGTACCAAGAGACCCAGTACTTC | CAISEEGQAYQETQYF | TRBD1 | TRBV10-3 | 16 | few | TRBJ2-5
TGTGCCAGCAGGCGGACAGGGGAAGGCACCGGGGAGCTGTTTTTT | CASRRTGEGTGELFF | TRBD1 | TRBV6-5 | 15 | few | TRBJ2-2
TGTGCCAGCAGCTTCATCGGAGGAGGGGCTAACTATGGCTACACCTTC | CASSFIGGGANYGYTF | NA | TRBV7-9 | 16 | NA | TRBJ1-2
TGCGCCAGCAGCCAAGATTCCAGAAGTGAGACCCAGTACTTC | CASSQDSRSETQYF | NA | TRBV4-3 | 14 | few | TRBJ2-5
TGTGCCACCCAGACAGGGCCCTTCTCCTACGAGCAGTACTTC | CATQTGPFSYEQYF | TRBD1 | TRBV6-1 | 14 | NA | TRBJ2-7
TGTGCCAGCAGCTTACAGGGCGGAACTAATGAAAAACTGTTTTTT | CASSLQGGTNEKLFF | NA | TRBV5-5 | 15 | NA | TRBJ1-4
TGTGCCAGCAGCCCCCTCACGGGAGGCAAAAACACTGAAGCTTTCTTT | CASSPLTGGKNTEAFF | NA | TRBV6-5 | 16 | NA | TRBJ1-1
TGTGCCAGCAGCCAAGATCTACCAAACTTGTACGCGCAGTACTTC | CASSQDLPNLYAQYF | NA | TRBV4-2 | 15 | NA | TRBJ2-4
TGCAGTGCTAGCGTCCGCCAAGAGACCCAGTACTTC | CSASVRQETQYF | NA | TRBV20-1 | 12 | many | TRBJ2-5
TGCAGCGTCCCCAGGCCCCCGGGATCGGATGGGAACTATGGCTACACCTTC | CSVPRPPGSDGNYGYTF | NA | TRBV29-1 | 17 | NA | TRBJ1-2